These 17 T cell receptor beta chains originate from one sample sequenced in a study of shared clonotypes between healthy human individuals. Repertoires were generated with immunoSEQ multiplex PCR, while TCRdb's copy carries only in-frame clones and drops some. This table has 1,500,000 or so clones, roughly 96% appearing once. Input material: naive CD4+ T cells sorted from blood. Subset: CD45RA+ positively selected. Receptors originate from a man aged 25 to 45 in good health.

The CDR3 bases are TGTGCCAGCAGTTCCAAACAGGGAATGCATCAGCCCCAGCATTTT. Translated, it gives CASSSKQGMHQPQHF. The V call is TRBV27, the J call TRBJ1-5; possible D gene TRBD1, 6 bases. The CDR3 extends over 15 amino acids. Germline values: CDR1 MNHEY, CDR2 SMNVEV (reference sequence). Trimming stripped 4 bases from V and 5 bases from J, with 15 bases between.

This rearrangement joins TRBV15 to TRBJ2-3; D is possibly TRBD1 (5 bases). Per germline, CDR1 LNHNV and CDR2 YYDKDF (reference sequence). V dropped 3 bases and J dropped 8 bases, with 15 bases sitting between them. This CDR3 is built from 14 residues. The CDR3 region is CATSSDRLLGTQYF. DNA of the CDR3: TGTGCCACCAGCAGTGACAGACTCCTGGGTACGCAGTATTTT.

The chain joins TRBV5-4 to TRBJ2-3; tentatively, D is TRBD1 or TRBD2 (5 bases each). CDR3 length equals 16 residues. The V end lost 2 bases, the J end lost 4 bases, and 17 bases lay between the germline ends. Germline assignment: CDR1 SGHNT and CDR2 YYREEE (reference sequence). For the CDR3, the DNA is TGTGCCAGCAGCTTTGAAGGGACGGCGGTGGCAGATACGCAGTATTTT. This sequence encodes CASSFEGTAVADTQYF.

The J gene is TRBJ2-5, the V gene TRBV29-1; a possible D gene is TRBD2 (7 bases). V was shortened by 6 bases and J by 3 bases, with 11 bases between the two germline ends. Per the germline V gene, CDR1 is SQVTM and CDR2 is ANQGSEA. This CDR3 is built from 12 residues. The CDR3 protein is CSVRGGEETQYF. The CDR3 DNA reads as TGCAGCGTGAGGGGGGGAGAAGAGACCCAGTACTTC.

The chain has TRBV11-1 and TRBJ2-3; 7 bases are shared with TRBD2. The V gene end was trimmed by 2 bases and the J gene end by 7 bases; junction bases not matched to a gene: 15. The CDR3 length is 17 residues. The germline V gene has CDR1 SGHAT and CDR2 FQDESV (reference sequence). In DNA, the CDR3 is TGTGCCAGCAGCTTATTCTCTTCTCTCGGACTAGGAAATACGCAGTATTTT. It translates to CASSLFSSLGLGNTQYF.

Notes on this clone: The same CDR3 arises from other DNA sequences in this sample as well. V is TRBV7-9 and J is TRBJ2-1; 13 nucleotides match TRBD2. The CDR3 length is 15 residues. CDR1 is SEHNR and CDR2 is FQNEAQ in the germline V gene (reference sequence). The trim removed 3 bases at V and 8 bases at J, leaving 4 bases unmatched. CDR3 bases: TGTGCCAGCAGCTTCGGACTAGCGGGAGTGGATGAGCAGTTCTTC. Translated, it gives CASSFGLAGVDEQFF.

The rearrangement joins TRBV28 to TRBJ2-3; D may be TRBD1 or TRBD2 (6 bases each). In germline, CDR1 is MDHEN, CDR2 SYDVKM. V lost 6 bases to trimming and J lost 10 bases, with 20 bases between them. CDR3 length equals 14 residues. The CDR3 coding sequence is TGTGCCAGCAGGTCCGCTAGAGGGGGGTTTTCGCAGTATTTT. Protein sequence: CASRSARGGFSQYF.

V gene TRBV7-3 combines with J gene TRBJ2-3, with no clear D. Trimming pared 2 bases from V and 4 bases from J, leaving 7 bases between. Germline CDR1 reads SGHTA; CDR2 reads FQGTGA. This CDR3 region has 13 residues. The CDR3 reads CASSLGFADTQYF. The CDR3 region has the DNA TGTGCCAGCAGCTTAGGATTCGCAGATACGCAGTATTTT.

This clone has just one count. The CDR3 coding sequence is TGTGCCATCAGTGAGTCGGGGCAGGCGGGGGATACGCAGTATTTT. As protein: CAISESGQAGDTQYF. This chain links TRBV10-3 with TRBJ2-3; D is perhaps TRBD2 (6 bases). CDR1 is ENHRY, CDR2 SYGVKD, per germline. The CDR3 has 15 amino acids. V lost 0 bases, J lost 6 bases, and 13 bases lay in between.

The chain joins TRBV4-3 to TRBJ1-1, with D possibly matching TRBD1 (6 bases). CDR3 length: 14 residues. The germline gives CDR1 LGHNA, CDR2 YSLEER. V gave up 2 bases and J gave up 3 bases, with 10 bases separating them. The CDR3 protein is CASSQTGPDTEAFF. Here the CDR3 DNA reads TGCGCCAGCAGCCAAACAGGGCCCGACACTGAAGCTTTCTTT.

The chain carries TRBV6-5 and TRBJ2-7; a possible D gene is TRBD1 (5 bases). From germline, CDR1 is MNHEY and CDR2 SVGAGI. The CDR3 is 15 residues long. The V gene lost 6 bases and the J gene lost 2 bases, with 17 bases spanning the gap. In DNA form, the CDR3 reads TGTGCCAGCAGCCCTTCCCCTGACAGTGCCTACGAGCAGTACTTC. The encoded protein is CASSPSPDSAYEQYF.

V gene TRBV19 combines with J gene TRBJ1-5; D call uncertain. Germline V gives CDR1 LNHDA, CDR2 SQIVND (reference sequence). Trimming removed 1 base from V and 0 bases from J, with 7 bases in between. The CDR3 has 15 residues. CDR3 nucleotides: TGTGCCAGTAGTATAGCGAGGTATAGCAATCAGCCCCAGCATTTT. This translates into CASSIARYSNQPQHF.

This rearrangement joins TRBV4-2 to TRBJ2-4; D call uncertain. Germline CDR1 is LGHNA and CDR2 is YNFKEQ. V lost 0 bases, J lost 6 bases, and 12 bases lay in between. The CDR3 is 15 amino acids. This chain's CDR3 is CASSQDKEGGNIQYF. Written as DNA, the CDR3 is TGTGCCAGCAGCCAAGATAAAGAAGGCGGAAACATTCAGTACTTC.

This clone was seen only a few times. This chain uses TRBV27 with TRBJ2-5; no firm D call. Germline assignment: CDR1 MNHEY and CDR2 SMNVEV (reference sequence). V lost 6 bases to trimming and J lost 5 bases, with 13 bases between them. The CDR3 length is 13 residues. The CDR3, as DNA: TGTGCCAGCAGACCTACGAGGATCGAGACCCAGTACTTC. Translation: CASRPTRIETQYF.

The chain combines TRBV19 with TRBJ2-1, with 11 bases aligning to TRBD1. In germline, CDR1 is LNHDA, CDR2 SQIVND (reference sequence). CDR3 length: 16 residues. V shed 6 bases, J shed 0 bases, and the junction held 4 bases outside the gene matches. CDR3 residues: CASSRTGGGSYNEQFF. Here the CDR3 DNA reads TGTGCCAGTAGCCGGACAGGGGGCGGCTCCTACAATGAGCAGTTCTTC.

The chain employs TRBV5-1 and TRBJ2-7, with 7 bases identical to TRBD2. The CDR3 runs to 13 residues. Trimming at V came to 4 bases and at J to 9 bases, leaving 10 bases not matched to a gene. Germline V CDR1 and CDR2: SGHRS, YFSETQ. CDR3 region: CASSLEVRELQYF. CDR3 in DNA: TGCGCCAGCAGCCTCGAGGTGCGGGAGCTGCAGTACTTC.

This clone was seen just once. The CDR3 sequence is CASSPLALASTDTQYF. The CDR3 nucleotides are TGTGCCAGCTCACCTCTTGCTCTAGCGAGCACAGATACGCAGTATTTT. The chain recombines TRBV18 with TRBJ2-3; a weak D match, TRBD2 (6 bases). The CDR3 runs 16 residues. CDR1 is KGHSH, CDR2 LQKENI, per germline. V lost 3 bases and J lost 0, with 13 bases in between.